A selection of T cell receptor beta chains follows, all from one sample in a study of OX40 agonist ivuxolimab in advanced cancers. TCRdb's copy holds only in-frame clones and misses some; the assay was immunoSEQ multiplex PCR. The sample carries just over 50,000 clones, roughly 86% recorded once. The starting material was CD4+ or CD8+ T cells sorted from blood, obtained in a trial of the OX40 agonist ivuxolimab. The receptor set was obtained from an adult with an advanced solid tumor such as melanoma, head and neck, liver or kidney cancer. Both conserved end residues are part of each CDR3. The order of the fields is V gene, D gene, clone size, J gene, CDR3 protein, CDR3 DNA. D genes are given only for firm matches. Not every row has a clone size; where given, it reads once, few, many or a size class.

TRBV6-5,TRBD1,.,TRBJ1-4,CASSSARGYGEKLFF,TGTGCCAGCAGTTCCGCCAGGGGGTACGGTGAAAAACTGTTTTTT
TRBV7-8,.,.,TRBJ2-1,CASSFAPGIYNEQFF,TGTGCCAGCAGCTTCGCGCCGGGAATCTACAATGAGCAGTTCTTC
TRBV18,.,.,TRBJ1-6,CASSPSAGLSLHF,TGTGCCAGCTCACCGTCAGCCGGTCTATCCCTCCACTTT
TRBV6-5,.,.,TRBJ2-3,CASGAGVDTQYF,TGTGCCAGCGGGGCAGGGGTGGATACGCAGTATTTT
TRBV11-2,.,once,TRBJ1-4,CASSFLATNEKLFF,TGTGCCAGCAGCTTCCTCGCAACTAATGAAAAACTGTTTTTT
TRBV5-4,.,.,TRBJ1-6,CASSLFTPGGSPLHF,TGTGCCAGCAGCCTTTTCACGCCCGGCGGATCACCCCTCCACTTT
TRBV4-2,TRBD1,.,TRBJ1-4,CASSFTTGTGNEKLFF,TGTGCCAGCAGTTTCACCACCGGGACAGGGAATGAAAAACTGTTTTTT
TRBV21-1,.,.,TRBJ2-4,CASSKELERAAKNIQYF,TGTGCCAGCAGCAAAGAGCTCGAAAGGGCGGCCAAAAACATTCAGTACTTC
TRBV14,TRBD1,.,TRBJ2-7,CASSISTGGVYEQYF,TGTGCCAGCAGCATCTCGACAGGGGGAGTCTACGAGCAGTACTTC
TRBV7-8,TRBD2,.,TRBJ2-7,CASSLAGTSGRPYEQYF,TGTGCCAGCAGCTTAGCCGGGACTAGCGGGAGACCCTACGAGCAGTACTTC
TRBV20-1,TRBD1,.,TRBJ1-2,CSAWDRAGYTF,TGCAGTGCTTGGGACAGGGCTGGCTACACCTTC
TRBV14,TRBD1,.,TRBJ2-2,CASSHRTGTGGTGELFF,TGTGCCAGCAGCCACCGAACCGGGACAGGGGGCACCGGGGAGCTGTTTTTT
TRBV6-5,.,.,TRBJ2-1,CASSYDQYSYNEQFF,TGTGCCAGCAGTTACGACCAATACTCCTACAATGAGCAGTTCTTC
TRBV5-4,.,.,TRBJ2-5,CASSLSPTEETQYF,TGTGCCAGCAGCTTGTCTCCTACGGAGGAGACCCAGTACTTC
TRBV30,TRBD1,.,TRBJ1-2,CAWSRQGAHNYGYTF,TGTGCCTGGAGTAGACAGGGGGCGCATAACTATGGCTACACCTTC
TRBV30,TRBD1,few,TRBJ2-2,CAWGTGTGELFF,TGTGCCTGGGGGACAGGGACCGGGGAGCTGTTTTTT
TRBV5-1,TRBD1,once,TRBJ1-5,CASSLEGTGGNQPQHF,TGCGCCAGCAGCTTGGAAGGGACAGGGGGCAATCAGCCCCAGCATTTT
TRBV6-4,TRBD2,.,TRBJ2-3,CASSEGGGADTQYF,TGTGCCAGCAGTGAGGGGGGGGGTGCAGATACGCAGTATTTT
TRBV5-4,TRBD2,.,TRBJ2-5,CASRFGLAGEETQYF,TGTGCCAGCAGATTCGGACTAGCGGGGGAAGAGACCCAGTACTTC
TRBV6-1,.,.,TRBJ2-7,CASSDRHPSYEQYF,TGTGCCAGCAGTGACCGGCACCCCTCCTACGAGCAGTACTTC
TRBV30,.,.,TRBJ1-4,CAWRMMALEKLFF,TGTGCCTGGCGGATGATGGCGTTGGAAAAACTGTTTTTT
TRBV2,.,few,TRBJ2-3,CAITPQGDTQYF,TGTGCCATCACCCCCCAGGGGGATACGCAGTATTTT